Sequencing of this TCR beta chain was carried out in a study of shared clonotypes between healthy human individuals. Findings and caveats of the study: Few donors limited the genetic and exposure-history diversity represented. Larger richness was generally estimated for naive than memory subsets.

J lost 4 bases, V lost 6 bases, and 12 bases had no gene match. Germline V lookup: CDR1 SEHNR, CDR2 FQNEAQ (reference sequence). This CDR3 region has 17 residues. Source study methods: Junction-only sequences without quality scores came from ImmunoSEQ, so filtering differed. The data were produced by immunoSEQ multiplex PCR, yet TCRdb's version contains in-frame clones alone and is incomplete. V and J calls and clone size are those listed in that table; D and trimming were worked out from the DNA. The table has about 680,000 clones, under 95% seen once. In the case of this clone: As yet, its antigen is unknown.

Positively selected for CCR7, the CD45RO-negative cells used as naive CD8 cells excluded terminally differentiated effector memory CD45RA+ cells. The sequence came from a man younger than 45 in good health. The sample comprised naive CD8+ T cells sorted from blood. The chain has TRBV7-9 and TRBJ2-1; 10 nucleotides match TRBD2. Here the CDR3 DNA reads TGTGCCAGCAGAGACCAGGGGGGAGCGGGAGGGTACAATGAGCAGTTCTTC. This translates into CASRDQGGAGGYNEQFF.